This T cell receptor (beta chain) was captured in a study of blood T cell repertoires in COVID-19. Study-level information: Sites across the United States, Italy and Spain contributed samples from acute and convalescent COVID-19. PBMCs, B-cell-depleted T cells, or T cells were the source of the cDNA or gDNA that made up the material.

CDR1 is LGHDT and CDR2 is YNNKEL in the germline V gene (reference sequence). The length of the CDR3 is 14 residues. The junction had 4 bases not matched to a gene; V was cut back by 4 bases and J by 5 bases. In the original workflow: For nucleated cells, counts were estimated from reference gene primer amplification. The table came from immunoSEQ multiplex PCR; TCRdb's copy has only in-frame clones and leaves some out. V, J and clone size are those of that table, while D and trimming were read from the DNA. The sample comprises several thousand clones, roughly 90% of which are singletons, and around 3% rests with the top ten.

V usage is TRBV3-1 (or the pseudogene TRBV3-2) and J usage is TRBJ1-4, with 7 nucleotides matching TRBD1. This receptor was taken from a woman aged 80 or older with acute or convalescent COVID-19. The sample taken for sequencing was peripheral blood. CDR3 sequence: CASSPTGSNEKLFF. CDR3 in DNA: TGTGCCAGCAGCCCGACAGGGTCAAATGAAAAACTGTTTTTT.